This T cell receptor (beta chain) was identified in a study of blood T cell repertoires in COVID-19. Study as a whole: There were acute and convalescent COVID-19 samples, and they came from the United States, Italy and Spain. PBMCs, B-cell-depleted T cells, or T cells were the source of the cDNA or gDNA that made up the material.

Per the original methods: How many nucleated cells were present was estimated from reference gene primer amplification. TCRdb's table, derived via immunoSEQ multiplex PCR, lists solely in-frame clones and lacks some. V, J and clone size were drawn from that table, and D and trimming were deduced from the DNA. The profile shows about 50,000 clones, more than 90% of them singletons. The material sequenced was peripheral blood. The TCR was taken from a human donor in a cohort sampled during active COVID-19.

For the CDR3, the DNA is TGTGCCATCGGGCCCCGGGACATCGGCGAGCAGTACTTC. Its translation: CAIGPRDIGEQYF. The chain couples TRBV10-3 to TRBJ2-7; D is perhaps TRBD1 (6 bases). CDR3 length: 13 residues. CDR1 is ENHRY, CDR2 SYGVKD, per germline. V lost 8 bases to trimming and J lost 6 bases, with 17 bases between them.